These 22 T cell receptor beta chains share one sample of origin, sequenced in a study of response to subunit inactivated influenza vaccine (dated by TCRdb to 2016 to 2019). Receptors were amplified or captured by RT-PCR. The data were produced on an Illumina HiSeq 2500. TCRdb itself trimmed the public reads at Q25 with fastp, ran MiXCR and retained productive beta chains. Entries that share a CDR3 protein sequence are merged under the most common genes and DNA. Counted in this sample were roughly 500,000 distinct CDR3 sequences; approximately 16% of them appeared once. The ten largest clonotypes hold approximately 3% of the sample. The sequencing used CD4+ T cells sorted from PBMCs, collected less than 30 months after vaccination. The origin of the receptors is a man aged 50 to 69 who received an inactivated influenza vaccine. Donor details come from another sample of the same person, matched by shared clones.

The genes are TRBV20-1 and TRBJ2-1, with 12 positions matching TRBD2. This CDR3 region has 14 residues. The germline CDR1 and CDR2 sequences are DFQATT and SNEGSKA (reference sequence). Losses at the gene ends were 6 bases for V and 9 bases for J; bases not matched to a gene: 9. The CDR3 loop reads CSAQTSGGSSEQFF. CDR3 nucleotide sequence: TGCAGTGCCCAGACTAGCGGGGGATCCAGTGAGCAGTTCTTC.

This chain links TRBV28 with TRBJ2-7; D ambiguous. V was trimmed by 6 bases and J by 5 bases, leaving 8 bases between them. This CDR3 has 11 amino acids. CDR1 is MDHEN, CDR2 SYDVKM, per germline. CDR3 sequence reads: CASRGSNEQYF. The CDR3 DNA follows: TGTGCCAGCAGAGGGTCCAACGAGCAGTACTTC.

The rearrangement uses TRBV6-5 and TRBJ2-5, with 9 bases identical to TRBD1. The CDR3 length is 14 residues. The germline CDR1 and CDR2 sequences are MNHEY and SVGAGI. V was pared by 1 base and J by 3 bases, with 0 bases of the junction left unmatched. As DNA, the CDR3 is TGTGCCAGCAGTTACTGGGACAGGGAAGAGACCCAGTACTTC. Translation: CASSYWDREETQYF.

This clonotype was seen at least ten times. The chain links TRBV3-1 to TRBJ1-2, with D maybe TRBD1 (5 bases). CDR1 LGHDT and CDR2 YNNKEL come from the germline V gene (reference sequence). Trimming cost V 1 base and J 5 bases, with 5 bases left between them. The length of the CDR3 is 12 residues. For the CDR3, the DNA is TGTGCCAGCAGCCAAGGACAGTATGGCTACACCTTC. It is translated as CASSQGQYGYTF.

This clonotype was observed a handful of times. The chain couples TRBV4-2 to TRBJ2-2; no reliable D call. This CDR3 region has 14 residues. The ends were cut back, 0 bases at V and 6 bases at J, with 8 bases in the middle. CDR1 and CDR2 (germline): LGHNA, YNFKEQ. The CDR3 loop reads CASSQETAAGELFF. For the CDR3, the DNA is TGTGCCAGCAGCCAAGAAACTGCCGCCGGGGAGCTGTTTTTT.

At least ten counts were recorded for this clonotype. V is TRBV24-1 and J is TRBJ1-2; 8 bases fit TRBD1. The CDR3 consists of 19 residues. The ends lost 2 bases at V and 3 bases at J; junction bases unmatched: 16. The V gene's germline CDR1 is KGHDR and CDR2 SFDVKD. CDR3 bases: TGTGCCACCAGTGATTCTTACGGCGGGACAGGAGATCTCTACTATGGCTACACCTTC. Protein sequence: CATSDSYGGTGDLYYGYTF.

This chain joins TRBV7-2 and TRBJ2-3; TRBD2 agrees at 10 bases. The CDR3 runs 17 residues. Germline V gene sequence: CDR1 SGHTA, CDR2 FQGNSA. Losses at the gene ends were 0 bases for V and 4 bases for J; bases not matched to a gene: 7. CDR3: CASSLATSGMRADTQYF. CDR3 coding DNA: TGTGCCAGCAGCTTAGCTACTAGCGGGATGAGGGCAGATACGCAGTATTTT.

The chain uses TRBV27 and TRBJ1-6; 8 nucleotides line up with TRBD1. Germline V gives CDR1 MNHEY, CDR2 SMNVEV (reference sequence). The CDR3 totals 16 residues. The J segment lost 8 bases and the V segment lost 3 bases, leaving 9 bases of the junction unmatched. CDR3 DNA: TGTGCCAGCAGTTTTCGGACAGGGAATGTTGATTCACCCCTCCACTTT. This gives the protein CASSFRTGNVDSPLHF.

The chain is built from TRBV3-1 and TRBJ2-3, with TRBD2 matching 9 bases. Germline CDR1 and CDR2: LGHDT and YNNKEL (reference sequence). The CDR3 length is 17 residues. V shed 4 bases and J 3 bases; nucleotides not matched to a gene: 11. The DNA for the CDR3 is TGTGCCAGCAGCCGCCTTTGGGCGGGGGGGCAAACAGATACGCAGTATTTT. Protein product: CASSRLWAGGQTDTQYF.

This clonotype was found a few times. The gene calls are TRBV3-1 and TRBJ1-3; no firm D call. The V end was cut by 0 bases, the J end by 1 base, with 10 bases between. From germline, CDR1 is LGHDT and CDR2 YNNKEL (reference sequence). The CDR3 has 16 residues. CDR3 bases: TGTGCCAGCAGCCAAGAGGTGTACCGGTCTGGAAACACCATATATTTT. Translation gives CASSQEVYRSGNTIYF. The full variable domain, its missing parts supplied by reference TRBV3-1 and TRBJ1-3, is DTAVSQTPKYLVTQMGNDKSIKCEQNLGHDTMYWYKQDSKKFLKIMFSYNNKELIINETVPNRFSPKSPDKAHLNLHINSLELGDSAVYFCASSQEVYRSGNTIYFGEGSWLTVV.

The chain recombines TRBV12-3 or TRBV12-4 with TRBJ2-7; TRBD2 matches 14 bases. The V segment lost 5 bases and the J segment 6 bases; nucleotides outside the gene matches: 6. The CDR3 has 15 amino acids. For the CDR3, the DNA is TGTGCCAGCAGTCGACTAGCGGGGGGGCCGGGCGAGCAGTACTTC. This translates into CASSRLAGGPGEQYF.

This clonotype was picked up a small number of times. The rearrangement uses TRBV4-3 and TRBJ2-7; D unclear. Germline-derived CDR1 and CDR2 are LGHNA and YSLEER. The V gene lost 0 bases and the J gene lost 3 bases, with 9 bases spanning the gap. This CDR3 has 14 residues. In DNA, the CDR3 is TGCGCCAGCAGCCAAGATCTCGAACTCTACGAGCAGTACTTC. Its translation: CASSQDLELYEQYF.

This clonotype was detected a few times. The chain is built from TRBV10-3 and TRBJ2-5, with 7 bases aligning to TRBD2. In germline, CDR1 is ENHRY, CDR2 SYGVKD. Trimming cost V 6 bases and J 4 bases; bases outside gene matches: 11. There are 15 residues in the CDR3. CDR3 DNA: TGTGCCATCAGAGCCATAGACCGGGGGGTAGAGACCCAGTACTTC. It specifies CAIRAIDRGVETQYF.

V usage is TRBV6-2 or TRBV6-3 and J usage is TRBJ2-1; TRBD1 aligns across 11 bases. Trimming took 8 bases from V and 9 from J; bases not matched to a gene: 12. There are 15 residues in the CDR3. Germline CDR1 is MNHEY and CDR2 is SVGEGT. Here the CDR3 reads CASRRYGQGAREQFF. The CDR3 coding sequence is TGTGCCAGCCGACGCTACGGACAGGGGGCGCGTGAGCAGTTCTTC.

The chain combines TRBV5-6 with TRBJ1-1; D might be TRBD1 (6 bases). Germline assignment: CDR1 SGHDT and CDR2 YYEEEE. V lost 4 bases, J lost 1 base, and 11 bases lay in between. This CDR3 comprises 14 residues. The CDR3 sequence is CASSPGTQNTEAFF. In DNA, the CDR3 is TGTGCCAGCAGCCCCGGGACACAGAACACTGAAGCTTTCTTT.

This clonotype was seen at least ten times. J is TRBJ2-6 and V is TRBV7-9, with D uncertain. Between the trimmed V and J ends, which lost 7 bases and 0 bases, there was a span of 7 bases. CDR3 size: 14 residues. Germline V gives CDR1 SEHNR, CDR2 FQNEAQ (reference sequence). The CDR3 DNA sequence: TGTGCCAGCACCATAGTCTCTGGGGCCAACGTCCTGACTTTC. This codes for CASTIVSGANVLTF.

This clonotype was seen repeatedly, ten times or more. This chain joins TRBV4-3 and TRBJ2-5; D gene uncertain. V lost 3 bases to trimming and J lost 1 base, with 6 bases between them. The CDR3 is 13 residues long. Germline CDR1 LGHNA, CDR2 YSLEER. CDR3 in amino acids: CASSQAAQETQYF. CDR3 bases: TGCGCCAGCAGCCAGGCAGCCCAAGAGACCCAGTACTTC.

There are a few counts of this clonotype. This chain links TRBV5-1 with TRBJ1-2, with TRBD1 matching over 8 bases. The CDR3 has 13 residues. Germline CDR1 is SGHRS and CDR2 is YFSETQ. Trimming took 3 bases from V and 4 from J; bases not matched to a gene: 2. CDR3 amino acids: CASSSDRAYGYTF. CDR3 in DNA: TGCGCCAGCAGCTCGGACAGGGCCTATGGCTACACCTTC.

This clonotype appeared many times. The chain is built from TRBV12-3 or TRBV12-4 and TRBJ2-1, with no clear D. V gave up 2 bases and J gave up 5 bases, with 10 bases separating them. This CDR3 spans 14 amino acids. The CDR3 DNA reads TGTGCCAGCAGTTTATCTTTTATGAACAATGAGCAGTTCTTC. Its protein is CASSLSFMNNEQFF.

This clonotype was found a few times. The rearrangement uses TRBV7-2 and TRBJ2-1, with D tentatively TRBD1 (5 bases). V was cut by 2 bases and J by 2 bases, with 10 bases left in between. The CDR3 is 15 residues long. CDR1 and CDR2 from the germline V gene are SGHTA and FQGNSA. The DNA for the CDR3 is TGTGCCAGCAGCTTATCAGGGATCCCCTACAATGAGCAGTTCTTC. This encodes CASSLSGIPYNEQFF.

This clonotype was counted between two and nine times. The chain is built from TRBV5-1 and TRBJ2-2; 9 bases align to TRBD1. Per germline, CDR1 SGHRS and CDR2 YFSETQ. The CDR3 consists of 14 residues. V shed 4 bases, J shed 4 bases, and the junction held 2 bases outside the gene matches. The CDR3 DNA follows: TGCGCCAGCAGCCCGGACAGGGGCACCGGGGAGCTGTTTTTT. Protein: CASSPDRGTGELFF.

This clonotype was found a few times. The V and J genes are TRBV20-1 and TRBJ2-5, with a possible D match to TRBD2 (6 bases). Germline V gives CDR1 DFQATT, CDR2 SNEGSKA (reference sequence). V was pared by 6 bases and J by 0 bases, with 17 bases between. The CDR3 is 15 residues long. Here the CDR3 reads CSAGGASENQETQYF. Here the CDR3 DNA reads TGCAGTGCCGGCGGGGCTAGCGAGAACCAAGAGACCCAGTACTTC.